The clone carrying this T cell receptor (beta chain) turned up a few times. The antigen is not known. This specimen comes from a study of blood T cells in healthy people across ages. Points from the study as a whole: Naive T cell percentage showed a strong correlation with the diversity of TCR beta.

The CDR3 runs 12 residues. Trimming took off 0 bases at V and 2 bases at J, with 5 bases between the two ends. The germline V gene encodes CDR1 DFQATT and CDR2 SNEGSKA (reference sequence). Next came a second PCR, run for about 6 to 11 cycles, which used a sample-barcoded 5' primer along with a J-beta primer mix. TCRdb used MiXCR to reprocess the 5' RACE reads, holding one entry per CDR3 protein. The table shows roughly 500,000 distinct CDR3 sequences, with around 24% occurring only once. These data are also associated with another study on T cells of mothers and their children. As that study records: Donation came from a few healthy Caucasian mothers together with their six children. Slightly higher, non-significant overlap characterized related mother-child pairs relative to unrelated pairs.

The source is a boy between 10 and 17 years old in good health. Material for sequencing was blood. The V gene is TRBV20-1, the J gene TRBJ2-7; D is unresolved. CDR3 residues: CSARDDTYEQYF. Written as DNA, the CDR3 is TGCAGTGCTAGAGATGATACCTACGAGCAGTACTTC.